Listed below are T cell receptor beta chains from one sample, sequenced in a study of post-analysis software for immune sequencing data. One entry per CDR3 protein results from TCRdb running MiXCR on the PCR reads. The table records some 890,000 distinct CDR3 sequences, about 50% of them present only once. Source material: blood. The source of these receptors is a girl aged 5 to 17 with multiple sclerosis. CDR3s include the opening cysteine and the closing phenylalanine or tryptophan. Each record gives: V gene, J gene, D gene, clone size, CDR3 protein, CDR3 DNA. The D gene is left open where the match is weak. Clone sizes are given selectively: once, few, many, or a class where the clone is expanded.

TRBV11-3	TRBJ2-1	TRBD2	-	CASSLGGGRALNEQFF	TGTGCCAGCAGCTTAGGCGGCGGGAGGGCGCTAAATGAGCAGTTCTTC
TRBV20-1	TRBJ2-7	-	-	CSATRTSYEQYF	TGCAGTGCTACAAGGACCTCTTACGAGCAGTACTTC
TRBV5-6	TRBJ2-7	TRBD2	-	CASRRSGGAYEQYF	TGTGCCAGCAGGAGGAGCGGGGGGGCTTACGAGCAGTACTTC
TRBV5-1	TRBJ2-7	TRBD1	-	CASSLAGTGEREQYF	TGCGCCAGCAGCTTGGCCGGGACAGGGGAACGCGAGCAGTACTTC
TRBV3-1	TRBJ2-7	-	few	CASSQAPGRVYEQYF	TGTGCCAGCAGCCAAGCCCCCGGCCGGGTCTACGAGCAGTACTTC
TRBV5-1	TRBJ2-7	-	-	CASSLEGVTYEQYF	TGCGCCAGCAGCTTGGAAGGGGTTACCTACGAGCAGTACTTC
TRBV2	TRBJ1-5	-	-	CASSDGSDQPQHF	TGTGCCAGCAGTGATGGGTCGGATCAGCCCCAGCATTTT
TRBV4-2	TRBJ1-2	-	-	CASSQEGEGGIGGYTF	TGTGCCAGCAGCCAAGAGGGTGAAGGGGGGATTGGTGGCTACACCTTC
TRBV20-1	TRBJ1-2	-	-	CSAREGPWVGHGYTF	TGCAGTGCTAGAGAGGGACCGTGGGTAGGGCATGGCTACACCTTC
TRBV5-1	TRBJ2-1	-	many	CASSLVTDNEQFF	TGCGCCAGCAGCTTGGTAACCGACAATGAGCAGTTCTTC
TRBV12-3/TRBV12-4	TRBJ2-5	-	-	CASSLAAGLKGTQYF	TGTGCCAGCAGTTTGGCGGCAGGGTTGAAGGGGACCCAGTACTTC
TRBV12-3/TRBV12-4	TRBJ1-2	TRBD1	-	CASSQGAEGYTF	TGTGCCAGCAGTCAGGGGGCGGAGGGCTACACCTTC
TRBV6-1	TRBJ2-1	TRBD2	-	CATTIAGGVGHEQFF	TGTGCCACAACCATCGCGGGGGGGGTCGGGCATGAGCAGTTCTTC
TRBV20-1	TRBJ2-7	-	few	CSARDLKANYEQYF	TGCAGTGCTAGAGATCTGAAAGCCAACTACGAGCAGTACTTC
TRBV20-1	TRBJ2-1	TRBD1	-	CSAPMRTGGSYNEQFF	TGCAGTGCTCCTATGCGCACAGGGGGTTCCTACAATGAGCAGTTCTTC
TRBV3-1	TRBJ2-4	-	-	CASSSKATKNIQYF	TGTGCCAGCAGCTCCAAGGCAACAAAAAACATTCAGTACTTC
TRBV12-3/TRBV12-4	TRBJ1-1	TRBD1	-	CASRYGTGVTEAFF	TGTGCCAGCAGGTATGGGACAGGGGTTACTGAAGCTTTCTTT
TRBV18	TRBJ2-7	-	-	CASSPSGIHEQYF	TGTGCCAGCTCACCCTCTGGGATCCACGAGCAGTACTTC
TRBV7-3	TRBJ2-3	TRBD2	once	CASSPRGLGLARTDTQYF	TGTGCCAGCAGCCCGCGCGGTTTAGGACTAGCAAGGACAGATACGCAGTATTTT
TRBV7-2	TRBJ2-3	-	few	CASSRRQVADTQYF	TGTGCCAGCAGCCGCCGACAAGTGGCAGATACGCAGTATTTT
TRBV19	TRBJ2-1	TRBD2	-	CASSIGSSGHNEQFF	TGTGCCAGTAGTATAGGGTCTAGCGGTCACAATGAGCAGTTCTTC
TRBV27	TRBJ2-4	TRBD2	-	CASSFRRSSGGGNIQYF	TGTGCCAGCAGTTTCCGCCGTTCTAGCGGGGGAGGAAACATTCAGTACTTC
TRBV7-2	TRBJ2-1	TRBD1	few	CASSLVGGENNEQFF	TGTGCCAGCAGCTTAGTAGGGGGCGAGAACAATGAGCAGTTCTTC
TRBV12-3/TRBV12-4	TRBJ2-3	-	-	CASSLWGVGADTQYF	TGTGCCAGCAGTTTATGGGGGGTGGGAGCAGATACGCAGTATTTT
TRBV7-3	TRBJ1-1	TRBD1	-	CASSTGIRSTEAFF	TGTGCCAGCTCGACAGGGATCCGGAGCACTGAAGCTTTCTTT
TRBV15	TRBJ2-3	TRBD2	-	CATSPEGASGAINTQYF	TGTGCCACCAGCCCCGAGGGGGCTAGCGGGGCCATTAATACGCAGTATTTT
TRBV7-6	TRBJ2-5	TRBD1	-	CASSLASGQRRETQYF	TGTGCCAGCAGCTTAGCATCGGGACAGAGGAGAGAGACCCAGTACTTC
TRBV7-9	TRBJ2-7	-	-	CASSLLERNYEQYF	TGTGCCAGCAGCCTCCTCGAGCGGAACTACGAGCAGTACTTC
TRBV20-1	TRBJ2-4	-	few	CSARDPTVRPGAKNIQYF	TGCAGTGCTAGAGATCCGACAGTAAGGCCCGGTGCCAAAAACATTCAGTACTTC
TRBV6-4	TRBJ2-1	TRBD2	-	CASSPGTSVNEQFF	TGTGCCAGCAGTCCCGGGACTAGCGTCAATGAGCAGTTCTTC
TRBV15	TRBJ2-5	-	-	CATSRRRAGETQYF	TGTGCCACCAGCAGAAGACGGGCAGGGGAGACCCAGTACTTC
TRBV29-1	TRBJ1-1	-	few	CSVADSPEGFF	TGCAGCGTTGCAGACAGTCCCGAGGGTTTCTTT
TRBV6-5	TRBJ1-2	-	once	CASSYSDGYGNTF	TGTGCCAGCAGTTACTCGGATGGCTATGGCAACACCTTC
TRBV5-1	TRBJ1-1	-	-	CASSPDRIRGEAFF	TGCGCCAGCAGCCCGGACCGCATCAGGGGTGAAGCTTTCTTT
TRBV18	TRBJ2-7	-	few	CASSPPSRADYEQYF	TGTGCCAGCTCACCACCGAGCAGGGCAGACTACGAGCAGTACTTC
TRBV7-3	TRBJ2-7	TRBD2	once	CASSLTPASGMYEQYF	TGTGCCAGCAGCTTAACACCGGCTAGCGGGATGTACGAGCAGTACTTC
TRBV29-1	TRBJ2-5	-	few	CSVVGRLVQETQYF	TGCAGCGTTGTTGGTAGATTAGTCCAAGAGACCCAGTACTTC
TRBV6-5	TRBJ1-1	-	once	CASRDRLGTEAFF	TGTGCCAGCAGAGATAGGTTAGGCACTGAAGCTTTCTTT
TRBV19	TRBJ1-2	-	-	CASRLTGLNYGYTF	TGTGCCAGTAGATTGACAGGTCTTAACTATGGCTACACCTTC
TRBV5-6	TRBJ1-2	TRBD1	-	CASSLRVGTGNHGYTF	TGTGCCAGCAGCTTGAGAGTAGGGACAGGGAACCATGGCTACACCTTC